A selection of T cell receptor beta chains follows, all from one sample in a study of blood T cell repertoires in COVID-19. The repertoire was sequenced with immunoSEQ multiplex PCR; TCRdb's copy has only in-frame clones and lacks some. The sample lists some 220,000 clones, 65% to 90% occurring once. Sequencing was done on a sample of peripheral blood. The receptors here all came from a woman in her 70s with COVID-19, enrolled during active disease. CDR3s include the opening cysteine and the closing phenylalanine or tryptophan. A D gene is named only where the DNA matches it firmly. Clone size is stated in some rows and not others, as once, few, many or a class when expanded.

V	D	size	J	length	DNA	CDR3
TRBV7-9	NA	NA	TRBJ1-1	16	TGTGCCAGCAGCTTAGTAGGAGGCAGCGCGAACACTGAAGCTTTCTTT	CASSLVGGSANTEAFF
TRBV7-8	TRBD1	NA	TRBJ1-2	15	TGTGCCAGCAGCGCGCGACAGGGGTCCCCCTATGGCTACACCTTC	CASSARQGSPYGYTF
TRBV12-3/TRBV12-4	TRBD1	NA	TRBJ1-1	13	TGTGCCAGCAGTTCCGACAGGGTCACTGAAGCTTTCTTT	CASSSDRVTEAFF
TRBV30	TRBD1	NA	TRBJ1-4	16	TGTGCCTGGAGTGTTAGCCAGGGACAGACTAATGAAAAACTGTTTTTT	CAWSVSQGQTNEKLFF
TRBV6-2/TRBV6-3	NA	NA	TRBJ1-3	16	TGTGCCAGCAGTTACTCGATAGACTCCCATGGAAACACCATATATTTT	CASSYSIDSHGNTIYF
TRBV6-2/TRBV6-3	NA	NA	TRBJ1-2	16	TGTGCCAGCAGTTACTCCGGGGGTACTGTAAACTATGGCTACACCTTC	CASSYSGGTVNYGYTF
TRBV4-3	NA	NA	TRBJ1-5	15	TGCGCCAGCAGCCAAGAGTGGGCAGGTAATCAGCCCCAGCATTTT	CASSQEWAGNQPQHF
TRBV5-4	TRBD2	NA	TRBJ2-5	14	TGTGCCAGCAGCATTAGCGGGACCCAAGAGACCCAGTACTTC	CASSISGTQETQYF
TRBV7-2	NA	NA	TRBJ2-7	13	TGTGCCAGCAGCCGGACTTTTTCCTACGAGCAGTACTTC	CASSRTFSYEQYF
TRBV24-1	TRBD1	few	TRBJ1-1	15	TGTGCCACCAGTGATGTAGGGGGCGCAGCCACTGAAGCTTTCTTT	CATSDVGGAATEAFF
TRBV11-3	NA	NA	TRBJ1-3	15	TGTGCCAGCAGCCTAGCCGCGACAGCTGGAAACACCATATATTTT	CASSLAATAGNTIYF
TRBV2	TRBD1	NA	TRBJ1-2	17	TGTGCCAGCAAAAGCGGGACAGGGAGGTTGTCTAACTATGGCTACACCTTC	CASKSGTGRLSNYGYTF
TRBV10-3	NA	once	TRBJ2-1	15	TGTGCCATCAGTGACTCGGGCGGGGCCTACAATGAGCAGTTCTTC	CAISDSGGAYNEQFF
TRBV7-7	NA	NA	TRBJ1-2	13	TGTGCTAGCAGCCCCCTGGTGGGGCAGGGCTACACCTTC	CASSPLVGQGYTF
TRBV19	NA	NA	TRBJ2-1	13	TGTGCCATAGCCGGGTCCTCCTACAATGAGCAGTTCTTC	CAIAGSSYNEQFF
TRBV7-6	NA	NA	TRBJ1-2	14	TGTGCCAGCAGCTTAGACTGGGAGGCCTATGGCTACACCTTC	CASSLDWEAYGYTF
TRBV18	TRBD1	NA	TRBJ1-2	14	TGTGCCAGCTCACCAGATAACAGGGGCGCTGGCTACACCTTC	CASSPDNRGAGYTF
TRBV19	NA	NA	TRBJ1-2	15	TGTGCCAGTAGTCCCCAACAGGACAACAGATATGGCTACACCTTC	CASSPQQDNRYGYTF
TRBV30	TRBD1	NA	TRBJ1-2	13	TGTGCCCACGGCCAGGGCAGGGGGTATGGCTACACCTTC	CAHGQGRGYGYTF
TRBV2	TRBD1	many	TRBJ1-3	18	TGTGCCAGCAGTAAAATCCCGGGACAGGGAATAACTGGAAACACCATATATTTT	CASSKIPGQGITGNTIYF
TRBV18	NA	NA	TRBJ1-1	17	TGTGCCAGCTCCCCCTTTACAGGTACCCTTATGAACACTGAAGCTTTCTTT	CASSPFTGTLMNTEAFF
TRBV27	TRBD1	NA	TRBJ2-3	13	TGTGCCACCCACGGACAGGCACCAGATACGCAGTATTTT	CATHGQAPDTQYF
TRBV27	TRBD2	NA	TRBJ2-5	15	TGTGCCAGCAGCCCCCGGTTTTTGGGGGGGGAGACCCAGTACTTC	CASSPRFLGGETQYF
TRBV4-3	TRBD1	NA	TRBJ1-1	14	TGCGCCAGCAGCCAGGTTTGGACAGGGACAGAAGCTTTCTTT	CASSQVWTGTEAFF
TRBV7-2	NA	NA	TRBJ1-1	15	TGTGCCAGCAGCTTTGGGGGCGCGATGAACACTGAAGCTTTCTTT	CASSFGGAMNTEAFF
TRBV19	TRBD1	NA	TRBJ1-4	16	TGTGCCAGTAGTATAGGGACAGGTTTCATGGATGAAAAACTGTTTTTT	CASSIGTGFMDEKLFF
TRBV5-4	TRBD2	once	TRBJ2-5	15	TGTGCCAGCAGCAAGGGACTAGCGGGAGAGGAGACCCAGTACTTC	CASSKGLAGEETQYF
TRBV27	TRBD2	few	TRBJ2-1	15	TGTGCCAGCACCTGGGGGACTAGTCTTTCGAATGAGCAGTTCTTC	CASTWGTSLSNEQFF
TRBV12-3/TRBV12-4	NA	once	TRBJ1-2	13	TGTGCCAGCAGCCAGACACTTTACTATGGCTACACCTTC	CASSQTLYYGYTF
TRBV9	TRBD2	NA	TRBJ2-1	15	TGTGCCAGCAGCGTCACTAGCGGGGCACCACATGAGCAGTTCTTC	CASSVTSGAPHEQFF
TRBV18	NA	NA	TRBJ2-2	14	TGTGCCAGCTCCGGCGGAAAGAACACCGGGGAGCTGTTTTTT	CASSGGKNTGELFF
TRBV5-6	TRBD1	NA	TRBJ1-1	14	TGTGCCAGCACGTTGCGGACAGGGTACACTGAAGCTTTCTTT	CASTLRTGYTEAFF
TRBV27	NA	NA	TRBJ2-3	15	TGTGCCAGCAGTTTCAGGGGATCGGGCACAGATACGCAGTATTTT	CASSFRGSGTDTQYF
TRBV29-1	NA	NA	TRBJ1-1	13	TGCAGCGTCACGAAACAGGGCGACACTGAAGCTTTCTTT	CSVTKQGDTEAFF
TRBV7-8	TRBD2	NA	TRBJ2-3	16	TGTGCCAGCAGCTCGCCCGGCGGGGGGGCGACAGATACGCAGTATTTT	CASSSPGGGATDTQYF
TRBV5-5	TRBD1	once	TRBJ1-4	16	TGTGCCAGCAGCTATATTACCGGGACAGGAGATGAAAAACTGTTTTTT	CASSYITGTGDEKLFF
TRBV5-1	TRBD1	NA	TRBJ2-3	15	TGCGCCAGCAGCCTCCGGGACAGTAGCACAGATACGCAGTATTTT	CASSLRDSSTDTQYF
TRBV30	NA	NA	TRBJ1-1	15	TGTGCCTGGAGTGTTTGGAGTTATTTGAACACTGAAGCTTTCTTT	CAWSVWSYLNTEAFF
TRBV6-4	NA	NA	TRBJ2-2	15	TGTGCCAGCAGTGACTCTGGAGGGCGGACCGGGGAGCTGTTTTTT	CASSDSGGRTGELFF
TRBV18	NA	NA	TRBJ1-1	15	TGTGCCAGCTCACCGTCGTTGGGGGGAAAGACTGAAGCTTTCTTT	CASSPSLGGKTEAFF
TRBV7-3	NA	NA	TRBJ1-1	14	TGTGCCAGCAGCACCCCCGGACGGGCGGGTGAAGCTTTCTTT	CASSTPGRAGEAFF
TRBV7-2	NA	NA	TRBJ1-3	16	TGTGCCAGCAGCTTACTAGGACATCGCTCTGGAAACACCATATATTTT	CASSLLGHRSGNTIYF
TRBV10-3	NA	NA	TRBJ1-1	14	TGTGCCATCAGTGACTATCAGGGCCCGGCTGAAGCTTTCTTT	CAISDYQGPAEAFF
TRBV6-6	NA	NA	TRBJ1-4	13	TGTGCCAGCAGTTACCCAGGGGTTGAAAAACTGTTTTTT	CASSYPGVEKLFF
TRBV9	NA	NA	TRBJ2-7	16	TGTGCCAGTTCGCCCGCTTCCGGGACACTGCCCTACGGGCAGTACTTC	CASSPASGTLPYGQYF